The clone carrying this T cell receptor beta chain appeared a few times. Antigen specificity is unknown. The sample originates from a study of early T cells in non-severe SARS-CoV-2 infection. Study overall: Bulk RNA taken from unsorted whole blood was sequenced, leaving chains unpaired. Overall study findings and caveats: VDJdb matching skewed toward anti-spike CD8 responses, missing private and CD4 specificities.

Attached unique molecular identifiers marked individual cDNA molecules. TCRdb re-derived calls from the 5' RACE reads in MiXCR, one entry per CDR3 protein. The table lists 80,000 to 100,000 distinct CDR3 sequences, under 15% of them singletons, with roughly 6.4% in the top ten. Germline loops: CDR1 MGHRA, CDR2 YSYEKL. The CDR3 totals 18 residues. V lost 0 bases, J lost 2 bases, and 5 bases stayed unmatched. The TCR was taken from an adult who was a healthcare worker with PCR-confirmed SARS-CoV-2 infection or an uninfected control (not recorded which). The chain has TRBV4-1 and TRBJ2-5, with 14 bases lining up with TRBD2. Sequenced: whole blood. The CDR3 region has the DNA TGCGCCAGCAGCCAAGAGGGACTAGCGGGAGTATGGCAAGAGACCCAGTACTTC. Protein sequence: CASSQEGLAGVWQETQYF.